This T cell receptor beta chain was sequenced in a study of control samples from healthy donors and cancer patients. Germline V gives CDR1 MNHEY, CDR2 SVGAGI. With 2 bases removed from V and 2 bases from J, the gap between germline ends came to 15 bases. The CDR3 has 16 residues. TCRdb keeps only in-frame clones here, not all; method: immunoSEQ multiplex PCR. The sample consists of 100,000 to 150,000 clones, about 90% of them appearing once. The source of this sequence is a man between 18 and 35 years old in good health. Sample: blood. The chain is built from TRBV6-5 and TRBJ1-2; a possible D gene is TRBD1 (5 bases). The CDR3 region is CASSYTPRRGNYGYTF. For the CDR3, the DNA is TGTGCCAGCAGTTACACGCCCCGGCGGGGGAACTATGGCTACACCTTC.